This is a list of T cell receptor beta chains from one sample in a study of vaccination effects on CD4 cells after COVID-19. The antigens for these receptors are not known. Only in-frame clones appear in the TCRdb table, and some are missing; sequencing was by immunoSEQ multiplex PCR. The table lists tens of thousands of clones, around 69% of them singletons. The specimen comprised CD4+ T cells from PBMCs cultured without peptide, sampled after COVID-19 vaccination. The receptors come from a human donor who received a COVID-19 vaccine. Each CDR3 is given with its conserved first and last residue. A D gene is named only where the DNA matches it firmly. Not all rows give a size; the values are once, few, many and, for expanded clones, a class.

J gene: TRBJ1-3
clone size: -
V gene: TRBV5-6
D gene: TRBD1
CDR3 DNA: TGTGCCAGCAGCTTGGCAGGGGGCTTCTCTGGAAACACCATATATTTT
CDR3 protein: CASSLAGGFSGNTIYF

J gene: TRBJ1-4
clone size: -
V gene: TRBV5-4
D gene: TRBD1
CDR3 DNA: TGTGCCAGCAGCTGGACAGGGAAAACTAATGAAAAACTGTTTTTT
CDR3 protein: CASSWTGKTNEKLFF

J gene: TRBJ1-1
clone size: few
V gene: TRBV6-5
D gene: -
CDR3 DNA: TGTGCCAGCAGCTCCCGCCAGACGGTGAACACTGAAGCTTTCTTT
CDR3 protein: CASSSRQTVNTEAFF

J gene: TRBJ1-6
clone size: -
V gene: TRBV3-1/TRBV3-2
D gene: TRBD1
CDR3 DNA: TGTGCCAGCAGCCCCGGACAGGCAGATTCACCCCTCCACTTT
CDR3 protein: CASSPGQADSPLHF

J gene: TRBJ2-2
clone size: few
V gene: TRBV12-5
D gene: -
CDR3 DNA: TGTGCTAGTGGTTTGGGCCACGGGAACACCGGGGAGCTGTTTTTT
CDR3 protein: CASGLGHGNTGELFF

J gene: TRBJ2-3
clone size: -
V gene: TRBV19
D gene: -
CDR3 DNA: TGTGCCAGTAGTCCACTTGGAAGCACAGATACGCAGTATTTT
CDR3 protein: CASSPLGSTDTQYF

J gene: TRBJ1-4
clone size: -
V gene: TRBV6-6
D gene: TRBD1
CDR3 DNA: TGTGCCAGCAGTTCTATCCAGGGGGCGGGAGAAAAACTGTTTTTT
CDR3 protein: CASSSIQGAGEKLFF

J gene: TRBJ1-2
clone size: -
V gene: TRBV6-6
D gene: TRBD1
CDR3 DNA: TGTGCCAGCGGCCAGAGGGGGCCGGACTATGGCTACACCTTC
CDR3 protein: CASGQRGPDYGYTF

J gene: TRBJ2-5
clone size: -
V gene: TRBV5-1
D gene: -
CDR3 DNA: TGCGCCAGCAGCTCACCGCCTCAAGAGACCCAGTACTTC
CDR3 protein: CASSSPPQETQYF

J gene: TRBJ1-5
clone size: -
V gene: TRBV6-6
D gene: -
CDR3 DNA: TGTGCCAGCAGTCCGGGTGGGGGGTATCAGCCCCAGCATTTT
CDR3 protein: CASSPGGGYQPQHF

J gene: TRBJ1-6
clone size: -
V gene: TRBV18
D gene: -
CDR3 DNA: TGTGCCAGCTCACAAGACAGGTCTAATTCACCCCTCCACTTT
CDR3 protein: CASSQDRSNSPLHF

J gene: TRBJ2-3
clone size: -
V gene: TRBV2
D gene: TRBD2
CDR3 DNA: TGTGCCAGCAGTGAGACCGGGGGGGATACGCAGTATTTT
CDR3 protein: CASSETGGDTQYF

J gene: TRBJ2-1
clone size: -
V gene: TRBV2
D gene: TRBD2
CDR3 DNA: TGTGCCAGCAGTGAAGTGGCGGGGGGGGTCCGGGATGAGCAGTTCTTC
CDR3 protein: CASSEVAGGVRDEQFF

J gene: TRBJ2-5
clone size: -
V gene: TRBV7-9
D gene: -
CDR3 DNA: TGTGCCAGCAGCTTAGGGGACATAGGCCAAGAGACCCAGTACTTC
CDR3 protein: CASSLGDIGQETQYF

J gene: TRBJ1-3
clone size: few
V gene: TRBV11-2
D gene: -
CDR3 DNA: TGTGCCAGCAGCTTAGCGTCTACAGCGTACTCTGGAAACACCATATATTTT
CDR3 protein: CASSLASTAYSGNTIYF

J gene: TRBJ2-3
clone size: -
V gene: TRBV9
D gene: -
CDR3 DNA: TGTGCCAGCAGCTCATCACCTACAGGGTCGGATACGCAGTATTTT
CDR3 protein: CASSSSPTGSDTQYF

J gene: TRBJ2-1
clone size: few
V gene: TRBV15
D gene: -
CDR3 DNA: TGTGCCACCAGCAGAGCCGCCGAGGGATTTGAGCAGTTCTTC
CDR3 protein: CATSRAAEGFEQFF

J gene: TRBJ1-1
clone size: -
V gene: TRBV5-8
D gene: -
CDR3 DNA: TGTGCCACCCGCCGGGTAGGGTTAAACACTGAAGCTTTCTTT
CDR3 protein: CATRRVGLNTEAFF

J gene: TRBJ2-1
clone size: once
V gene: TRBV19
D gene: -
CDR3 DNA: TGTGCCAGTAGCCCCTGGGGGTCTTTTTACAATGAGCAGTTCTTC
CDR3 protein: CASSPWGSFYNEQFF

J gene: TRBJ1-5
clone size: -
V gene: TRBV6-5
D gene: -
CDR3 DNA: TGTGCCAGCAGGATAAACAGGACCCCAGGTCAGCCCCAGCATTTT
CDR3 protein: CASRINRTPGQPQHF

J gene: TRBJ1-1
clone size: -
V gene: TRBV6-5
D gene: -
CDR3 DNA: TGTGCCAGCACCCCCGGACAGTTTGGGACTGAAGCTTTCTTT
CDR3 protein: CASTPGQFGTEAFF

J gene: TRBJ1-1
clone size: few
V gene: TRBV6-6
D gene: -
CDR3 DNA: TGTGCCAGCAGTTATGGGGGCGGGAACACTGAAGCTTTCTTT
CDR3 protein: CASSYGGGNTEAFF